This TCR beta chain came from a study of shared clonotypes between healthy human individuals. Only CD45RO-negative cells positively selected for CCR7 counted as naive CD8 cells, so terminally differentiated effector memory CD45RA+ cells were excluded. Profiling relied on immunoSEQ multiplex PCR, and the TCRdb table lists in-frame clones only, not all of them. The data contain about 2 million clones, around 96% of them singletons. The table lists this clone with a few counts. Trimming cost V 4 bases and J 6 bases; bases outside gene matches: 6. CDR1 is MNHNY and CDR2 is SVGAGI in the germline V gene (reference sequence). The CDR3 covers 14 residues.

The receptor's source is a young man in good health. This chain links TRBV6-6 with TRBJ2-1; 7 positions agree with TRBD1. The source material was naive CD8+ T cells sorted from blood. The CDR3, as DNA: TGTGCCAGCAGTTGGCCAGGGGGAAGCAATGAGCAGTTCTTC. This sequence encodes CASSWPGGSNEQFF.